This T cell receptor (beta chain) was sequenced in a study of blood T cells in healthy people across ages. Study-level points and caveats: Across the age range, TCR beta diversity per million T cells fell in a roughly linear way.

Turning to this clonotype: Its antigen is not known. One end of the junction is discordant with germline, which a read error may explain.

Germline assignment: CDR1 DFQATT and CDR2 SNEGSKA (reference sequence). This CDR3 has 17 residues. The authors ran a second PCR of 7 to 11 cycles using a sample-barcoded 5' primer and a J-beta primer mix. One entry per CDR3 protein results from TCRdb running MiXCR on the 5' RACE reads. The table has 1.8 million or so distinct CDR3 sequences, 39% seen once. The sample taken for sequencing was blood. The chain carries TRBV20-1 and TRBJ1-5, with 7 bases identical to TRBD1. This receptor was identified in a human donor in good health. CDR3 amino acids: CRARSNRGVMSNQPQHF. Here the CDR3 DNA reads TGCCGTGCTAGAAGTAACAGGGGCGTGATGAGCAATCAGCCCCAGCATTTT.